This T cell receptor (beta chain) came from a study of CD8 T cells in Susac syndrome. CD8+ and CD4+ T cells taken from blood had their TCR beta sequenced. Controls matched for age and sex were healthy donors. RNA, at roughly 0.45 to 1 ug, was reverse transcribed with random hexamers. TCRdb reprocessed the immunoSEQ multiplex PCR reads via MiXCR and lists one record per CDR3 protein. In the table there are some 100,000 distinct CDR3 sequences, nearly 95% of which are singletons. The sequencing input was CD4+ T cells from PBMCs. The origin of this receptor is a human donor in good health.

The chain's CDR3 is CASSQKPGGVSRSGANVLTF. In nucleotides, the CDR3 is TGCGCCAGCAGCCAAAAACCCGGAGGGGTTTCCCGCTCTGGGGCCAACGTCCTGACTTTC. The chain carries TRBV4-3 and TRBJ2-6; possibly TRBD2 for D (6 bases). Between the trimmed V and J ends, which lost 2 bases and 0 bases, there was a span of 20 bases. This CDR3 is 20 amino acids long. In germline, CDR1 is LGHNA, CDR2 YSLEER.